Included here is one T cell receptor (beta chain) sequence, with context. Its antigen is unknown. The record originates from a study of shared clonotypes between healthy human individuals. About the study: The cohort comprised a couple of women and a few men. Their ages spanned 18 to 49 years. Overall study findings and caveats: Represented genetic and exposure-history diversity was restricted by having few donors.

Per germline, CDR1 MGHDK and CDR2 SYGVNS. Trimming cost V 3 bases and J 8 bases, with 19 bases left between them. The CDR3 has 15 amino acids. Healthy HIV-negative adults without recent acute infections or vaccinations served as donors. Every contributor of samples was a Caucasian grown-up residing in Nashville, Tennessee. Profiled with immunoSEQ multiplex PCR; TCRdb holds only in-frame clones, not every one. The sample shows about 530,000 clones, 75% to 80% of them seen only once. Sequencing used PBMCs. The V gene is TRBV25-1, the J gene TRBJ1-1, with TRBD1 as a possible D gene (6 bases). The source is a woman aged 40 to 49 in good health. Some clones in this sample may be carry-over from other donors' samples. CDR3 residues: CASSDGQTHGYEAFF. The CDR3 DNA follows: TGTGCCAGCAGTGATGGACAGACCCACGGGTACGAAGCTTTCTTT.